A single sample is the source of the 11 T cell receptor beta chains below, sequenced in a study of blood T cell repertoires in COVID-19. The protocol was immunoSEQ multiplex PCR, while the TCRdb copy is restricted to in-frame clones and leaves out a portion. The sample has 200,000 to 300,000 clones; 80% to 90% are singletons. Sequencing used peripheral blood. The receptors stem from a woman between 40 and 50 years old with acute or convalescent COVID-19.

The rearrangement links TRBV6-5 to TRBJ2-1; 8 nucleotides agree with TRBD2. V trimming: 6 bases; J trimming: 6 bases; junction bases outside the gene matches: 10. Germline assignment: CDR1 MNHEY and CDR2 SVGAGI. This CDR3 is built from 15 residues. The CDR3 bases are TGTGCCAGCAGCCGAGGACTAGCCCGGGGCAATGAGCAGTTCTTC. Translating it yields CASSRGLARGNEQFF.

The chain has TRBV5-1 and TRBJ1-1, with D unresolved. This CDR3 spans 12 amino acids. CDR1 and CDR2 (germline): SGHRS, YFSETQ. V shed 3 bases and J shed 8 bases, with 11 bases lying between them. The DNA of the CDR3 is TGCGCCAGCAGCTCTGCAGGTTGGGAAGCTTTCTTT. This translates into CASSSAGWEAFF.

The J gene is TRBJ1-3, the V gene TRBV25-1, with D unclear. CDR3 length: 14 amino acids. Trimming cost V 1 base and J 1 base, with 5 bases left between them. CDR1 MGHDK and CDR2 SYGVNS come from the germline V gene. The DNA of the CDR3 is TGTGCCAGCAGTGAATTCAAATCTGGAAACACCATATATTTT. Translation gives CASSEFKSGNTIYF. The entire variable domain, with the rest obtained from reference TRBV25-1 and TRBJ1-3, is as follows: EADIYQTPRYLVIGTGKKITLECSQTMGHDKMYWYQQDPGMELHLIHYSYGVNSTEKGDLSSESTVSRIRTEHFPLTLESARPSHTSQYLCASSEFKSGNTIYFGEGSWLTVV.

The chain employs TRBV13 and TRBJ2-1; 8 nucleotides align to TRBD2. J gave up 5 bases and V 1 base, and 10 bases lay outside the gene matches. This CDR3 contains 17 residues. In germline, CDR1 is PRHDT, CDR2 FYEKMQ (reference sequence). The DNA for the CDR3 is TGTGCCAGCAGCTTAGCAGCTGGCCGGGGGGGCCACAATGAGCAGTTCTTC. It codes for CASSLAAGRGGHNEQFF.

This chain links TRBV27 with TRBJ1-2; 7 bases are a match to TRBD1. The CDR3 is 14 amino acids. V shed 5 bases and J 3 bases; nucleotides not matched to a gene: 6. Germline V gene sequence: CDR1 MNHEY, CDR2 SMNVEV (reference sequence). The DNA for the CDR3 is TGTGCCAGCAGTCCCTTCAGGGGGGACTATGGCTACACCTTC. Residues: CASSPFRGDYGYTF.

The V gene is TRBV5-1, the J gene TRBJ2-2, with 8 nucleotides matching TRBD1. The CDR3 loop spans 15 amino acids. Germline trimming cut 0 bases from V and 5 bases from J; bases unmatched to any gene: 3. CDR1 SGHRS and CDR2 YFSETQ come from the germline V gene. This CDR3 is CASSLGTGRTGELFF. The CDR3, as DNA: TGCGCCAGCAGCTTGGGGACAGGGAGGACCGGGGAGCTGTTTTTT.

The J gene is TRBJ1-6, the V gene TRBV2, with D possibly being TRBD1 (5 bases). V lost 0 bases, J lost 7 bases, and 10 bases lay in between. CDR1 is SNHLY and CDR2 is FYNNEI in the germline V gene. The CDR3 extends over 15 amino acids. CDR3: CASSEASGWNSPLHF. Written as DNA, the CDR3 is TGTGCCAGCAGTGAAGCGTCAGGGTGGAATTCACCCCTCCACTTT.

This clone occurred a few times. The CDR3 reads CASSPSGVGGYTF. As DNA, the CDR3 is TGCGCCAGCAGCCCCTCGGGGGTCGGAGGCTACACCTTC. The genes are TRBV5-1 and TRBJ1-2; possibly TRBD1 for D (5 bases). This CDR3 region has 13 residues. Germline loops: CDR1 SGHRS, CDR2 YFSETQ. Trimming took off 4 bases at V and 8 bases at J, with 15 bases between the two ends.

In its sample, this clone was seen a few times. V usage is TRBV6-5 and J usage is TRBJ1-1; D possibly corresponds to TRBD1 (5 bases). Germline V gene data show CDR1 as MNHEY and CDR2 as SVGAGI. Trimming removed 4 bases at V and 5 bases at J, with 17 bases between. CDR3 size: 15 residues. The CDR3 nucleotides read TGTGCCAGCAGTTCAACTTTCCTTGGGGCAACTGAAGCTTTCTTT. This encodes CASSSTFLGATEAFF.

V usage is TRBV18 and J usage is TRBJ1-3; tentative D call: TRBD1 (6 bases). The CDR3 runs to 19 residues. The germline CDR1 and CDR2 sequences are KGHSH and LQKENI. V gave up 3 bases and J gave up 0 bases, with 21 bases separating them. CDR3 coding DNA: TGTGCCAGCTCACCTTCGCGGAGTAGGGGGATGAGCTCTGGAAACACCATATATTTT. It translates to CASSPSRSRGMSSGNTIYF.

This clone was detected a few times. The CDR3 DNA reads as TGTGCCAGCAGGACGGGCGGGGGGTTAATCTACAATGAGCAGTTCTTC. It encodes CASRTGGGLIYNEQFF. This chain joins TRBV27 and TRBJ2-1; 8 bases map to TRBD2. This CDR3 is built from 16 residues. Trimming cost V 6 bases and J 3 bases; bases outside gene matches: 10. Germline lookup yields CDR1 MNHEY and CDR2 SMNVEV (reference sequence).